This TCR beta chain was found in a study of blood T cell repertoires in COVID-19. In its sample, this clone was seen once. Those enrolled in Seattle joined during active infection and were followed longitudinally afterward. Measured with immunoSEQ multiplex PCR; TCRdb has only the in-frame clones, and not every one. Among 210,000 or so clones, 70% to 85% were seen once, and the ten largest hold approximately 8%. The CDR3 sequence is 15 residues long. V trimming: 6 bases; J trimming: 3 bases; junction bases outside the gene matches: 6. The germline gives CDR1 LGHDT, CDR2 YNNKEL (reference sequence). This sequence joins TRBV3-1 (or the pseudogene TRBV3-2) and TRBJ1-2, with 11 bases fitting TRBD1. What was sequenced was peripheral blood. The source is a woman older than 75 with COVID-19, enrolled during active disease. The CDR3 sequence is CASSPGTGGDYGYTF. CDR3 coding DNA: TGTGCCAGCAGTCCCGGGACAGGGGGAGACTATGGCTACACCTTC.